This TCR beta chain originates from a study of blood T cell repertoires in COVID-19. Study background: Italy, Spain and the United States were the sources of the convalescent and acute COVID-19 samples. PBMCs, B-cell-depleted T cells, or T cells provided the cDNA or gDNA that made up the material.

In the original processing: Scientists estimated how many nucleated cells there were by amplifying reference gene primers. Sequencing used immunoSEQ multiplex PCR; TCRdb keeps in-frame clones, though not all of them. V and J calls and clone size are those listed in that table; D and trimming were worked out from the DNA. The sample yields nearly 80,000 clones, around 84% seen once. The sample was peripheral blood. This clonotype was obtained from a woman in her 70s with acute or convalescent COVID-19.

CDR3 in DNA: TGTGCAAGTCGCTTAGCGCATACTAGCGGAGACCAAGAGACCCAGTACTTC. Translating it yields CASRLAHTSGDQETQYF. The chain uses TRBV12-2 and TRBJ2-5; the D segment call TRBD2 is taken from the table without a DNA check. TRBV12-2 is reported as a pseudogene. The CDR3 covers 17 residues.